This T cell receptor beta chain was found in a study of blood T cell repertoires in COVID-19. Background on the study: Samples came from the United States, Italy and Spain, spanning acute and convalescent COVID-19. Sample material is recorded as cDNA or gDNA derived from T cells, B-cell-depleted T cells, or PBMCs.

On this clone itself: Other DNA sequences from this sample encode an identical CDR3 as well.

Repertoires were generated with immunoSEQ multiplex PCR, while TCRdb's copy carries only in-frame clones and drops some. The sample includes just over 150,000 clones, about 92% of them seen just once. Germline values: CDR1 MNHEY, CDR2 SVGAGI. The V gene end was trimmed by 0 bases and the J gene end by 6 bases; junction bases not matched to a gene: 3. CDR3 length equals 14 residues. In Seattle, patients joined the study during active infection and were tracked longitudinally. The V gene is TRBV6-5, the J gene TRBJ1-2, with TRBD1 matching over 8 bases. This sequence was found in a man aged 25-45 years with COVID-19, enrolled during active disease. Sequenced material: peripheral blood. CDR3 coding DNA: TGTGCCAGCAGTTACTCCGACAGGGGAAATGGCTACACCTTC. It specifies CASSYSDRGNGYTF.